These 26 T cell receptor beta chains came from one sample sequenced in a study of identical twins. TCRdb re-called the 5' RACE reads through MiXCR, storing one row per CDR3 protein. The sample yields a few hundred thousand distinct CDR3 sequences, approximately 10% seen once. This sample also belongs to another study, concerning yellow fever vaccine responses in identical twins.

Source material: PBMCs. These receptors all stem from a woman aged 18-29 years in good health.

This clonotype was counted only a few times. The J gene is TRBJ1-1, the V gene TRBV7-3; D gene unclear. Germline CDR1 is SGHTA and CDR2 is FQGTGA. Deletions cut 5 bases from V and 2 bases from J, with 9 bases between. The CDR3 extends over 13 amino acids. DNA for the CDR3: TGTGCCAGCAGCGGGCGCAGAAACACTGAAGCTTTCTTT. Its protein is CASSGRRNTEAFF.

This clonotype was seen at least ten times. The V gene is TRBV28, the J gene TRBJ2-7, with D tentatively TRBD2 (5 bases). V was shortened by 8 bases and J by 0 bases, with 11 bases between the two germline ends. The CDR3 spans 13 residues. Germline lookup yields CDR1 MDHEN and CDR2 SYDVKM. The CDR3 DNA reads as TGTGCCAGCGGAGGCAGCGGCTCCTACGAGCAGTACTTC. Protein: CASGGSGSYEQYF.

The genes are TRBV30 and TRBJ2-5; D remains ambiguous. The ends were cut back, 0 bases at V and 1 base at J, with 12 bases in the middle. Germline V gene sequence: CDR1 GTSNPN, CDR2 SVGIG (reference sequence). This CDR3 has 15 residues. The CDR3 region has the DNA TGTGCCTGGAGTGTACTCGGATTACCCCAAGAGACCCAGTACTTC. As protein: CAWSVLGLPQETQYF.

V gene TRBV11-2 combines with J gene TRBJ2-1; 13 bases are a match to TRBD2. Unmatched junction bases numbered 5, after V lost 5 bases and J lost 7 bases. The CDR3 is made up of 15 amino acids. Germline V gene data show CDR1 as SGHAT and CDR2 as FQNNGV. The chain's CDR3 is CASSLWTSGRNEQFF. CDR3 bases: TGTGCCAGCAGCCTTTGGACTAGCGGGAGAAATGAGCAGTTCTTC. Based on the CDR3 plus reference TRBV11-2 and TRBJ2-1, the full variable domain is EAGVAQSPRYKIIEKRQSVAFWCNPISGHATLYWYQQILGQGPKLLIQFQNNGVVDDSQLPKDRFSAERLKGVDSTLKIQPAKLEDSAVYLCASSLWTSGRNEQFFGPGTRLTVL.

The chain carries TRBV30 and TRBJ2-3, with 11 positions matching TRBD2. CDR1 and CDR2 from the germline V gene are GTSNPN and SVGIG (reference sequence). Trimming cost V 4 bases and J 2 bases; bases outside gene matches: 8. CDR3 length: 16 amino acids. This CDR3 is CAWMGLGLAVTDTQYF. CDR3 bases: TGTGCCTGGATGGGACTGGGACTAGCGGTCACAGATACGCAGTATTTT.

This clonotype has more than one count but fewer than ten. The chain recombines TRBV10-3 with TRBJ2-2; D may be TRBD2 (5 bases). Germline values: CDR1 ENHRY, CDR2 SYGVKD. Trimming took off 0 bases at V and 5 bases at J, with 7 bases between the two ends. This CDR3 spans 14 amino acids. CDR3: CAISESRETGELFF. DNA of the CDR3: TGTGCCATCAGTGAGTCGAGGGAAACCGGGGAGCTGTTTTTT.

The rearrangement uses TRBV6-2 or TRBV6-3 and TRBJ2-2, with TRBD2 identical over 11 bases. The CDR3 is 18 residues long. In germline, CDR1 is MNHEY, CDR2 SVGEGT. V lost 5 bases to trimming and J lost 1 base; unmatched junction nucleotides: 9. CDR3 region: CASSLRQGLAVNTGELFF. DNA for the CDR3: TGTGCCAGCAGTCTCCGACAGGGACTAGCGGTGAACACCGGGGAGCTGTTTTTT.

This chain links TRBV12-3 or TRBV12-4 with TRBJ2-2, with TRBD1 matching over 10 bases. This CDR3 is 16 amino acids long. Trimming at V came to 7 bases and at J to 3 bases, leaving 8 bases not matched to a gene. The DNA of the CDR3 is TGTGCCAGCAATACCCCCGGGACAGGGGACACCGGGGAGCTGTTTTTT. Translation gives CASNTPGTGDTGELFF.

The genes are TRBV20-1 and TRBJ2-1, with D hard to call. The CDR3 consists of 14 residues. Germline values: CDR1 DFQATT, CDR2 SNEGSKA (reference sequence). Trimming left V 3 bases short and J 0 bases short, with 9 bases between. The CDR3 DNA follows: TGCAGTGCTAGTCTTTTGAGCTCCTACAATGAGCAGTTCTTC. Amino acid sequence: CSASLLSSYNEQFF.

Ten or more counts support this clonotype. The V gene is TRBV29-1, the J gene TRBJ2-5, with TRBD1 matching over 8 bases. Per germline, CDR1 SQVTM and CDR2 ANQGSEA. The length of the CDR3 is 14 residues. With 8 bases clipped from V and 5 bases from J, the junction kept 13 bases outside the gene matches. The CDR3 DNA reads TGCAGCTTCCTGACAGGGGAGATCGGCGAGACCCAGTACTTC. Translated, it gives CSFLTGEIGETQYF.

The sample holds a few counts of this clonotype. The rearrangement joins TRBV7-9 to TRBJ1-4; TRBD1 might be the D (6 bases). Germline values: CDR1 SEHNR, CDR2 FQNEAQ (reference sequence). This CDR3 is built from 13 residues. V lost 5 bases to trimming and J lost 6 bases, with 10 bases between them. CDR3 protein: CASSADSHEKLFF. The CDR3 nucleotides read TGTGCCAGCAGCGCGGACAGCCATGAAAAACTGTTTTTT. Complete variable domain (other parts from reference TRBV7-9 and TRBJ1-4): DTGVSQNPRHKITKRGQNVTFRCDPISEHNRLYWYRQTLGQGPEFLTYFQNEAQLEKSRLLSDRFSAERPKGSFSTLEIQRTEQGDSAMYLCASSADSHEKLFFGSGTQLSVL.

This sequence joins TRBV6-1 and TRBJ2-7; 9 bases match TRBD1. With 4 bases clipped from V and 1 base from J, the junction kept 5 bases outside the gene matches. The CDR3 covers 15 residues. Germline CDR1 reads MNHNS; CDR2 reads SASEGT. CDR3 DNA: TGTGCCAGCAGTGGGGGACAGGGAACTTCCTACGAGCAGTACTTC. It is translated as CASSGGQGTSYEQYF.

The genes are TRBV13 and TRBJ2-4; D possibly matches TRBD1 or TRBD2 (6 bases each). Trimming removed 2 bases at V and 1 base at J, with 12 bases between. The germline V gene encodes CDR1 PRHDT and CDR2 FYEKMQ (reference sequence). The CDR3 consists of 16 residues. This CDR3 reads CASSLSGAAAKNIQYF. In nucleotides, the CDR3 is TGTGCCAGCAGCTTATCGGGGGCCGCGGCCAAAAACATTCAGTACTTC.

This clonotype was observed a few times. The chain links TRBV6-1 to TRBJ1-1, with 10 positions matching TRBD1. The CDR3 is 14 residues long. V lost 1 base, J lost 11 bases, and 7 bases stayed unmatched. Germline V CDR1 and CDR2: MNHNS, SASEGT. CDR3 bases: TGTGCCAGCAGTGAAGTCGGGACAGGGGCAAGGGCTTTCTTT. Translation: CASSEVGTGARAFF.

The V and J genes are TRBV20-1 and TRBJ2-2; D is possibly TRBD1 (7 bases). The V gene lost 0 bases and the J gene lost 7 bases, with 15 bases spanning the gap. Germline assignment: CDR1 DFQATT and CDR2 SNEGSKA (reference sequence). The CDR3 spans 15 residues. The CDR3 protein is CSARDGAGGFGELFF. The CDR3 bases are TGCAGTGCTAGAGACGGGGCAGGGGGGTTCGGGGAGCTGTTTTTT.

The genes are TRBV6-1 and TRBJ2-7, with TRBD1 matching 7 bases. This CDR3 has 15 amino acids. The V gene's germline CDR1 is MNHNS and CDR2 SASEGT. J lost 1 base, V lost 6 bases, and 9 bases had no gene match. The CDR3 is CASRTDREWSYEQYF. Written as DNA, the CDR3 is TGTGCCAGCAGAACCGACAGGGAATGGTCCTACGAGCAGTACTTC.

This clonotype was seen a handful of times. The rearrangement uses TRBV15 and TRBJ1-5, with TRBD1 matching over 7 bases. V trimming: 5 bases; J trimming: 8 bases; junction bases outside the gene matches: 12. This CDR3 comprises 15 residues. Germline CDR1 LNHNV, CDR2 YYDKDF (reference sequence). CDR3 sequence reads: CATSRTRQGLEPQHF. The CDR3 DNA reads TGTGCCACCAGCCGGACAAGACAGGGTCTGGAGCCCCAGCATTTT.

This clonotype has at least ten counts. The rearrangement joins TRBV5-1 to TRBJ2-3; D gene ambiguous. The ends were cut back, 5 bases at V and 2 bases at J, with 9 bases in the middle. The CDR3 sequence is 13 residues long. Germline CDR1 is SGHRS and CDR2 is YFSETQ. The DNA of the CDR3 is TGCGCCAGCAGTACCACCCCCACAGATACGCAGTATTTT. It specifies CASSTTPTDTQYF.

The CDR3 DNA reads TGCAGTGCTAGGCGGGGACTAGCGGGCGCGCGGGACACAGATACGCAGTATTTT. Residues: CSARRGLAGARDTDTQYF. V and J are TRBV20-1 and TRBJ2-3; the match to TRBD2 covers 12 bases. CDR1 DFQATT and CDR2 SNEGSKA come from the germline V gene (reference sequence). The ends lost 3 bases at V and 2 bases at J; junction bases unmatched: 12. The CDR3 spans 18 residues.

The rearrangement uses TRBV7-9 and TRBJ2-7, with D perhaps assigned TRBD1 or TRBD2 (5 bases each). The CDR3 extends over 16 amino acids. CDR1 and CDR2 from the germline V gene are SEHNR and FQNEAQ (reference sequence). V was pared by 6 bases and J by 0 bases, with 18 bases between. The CDR3 region has the DNA TGTGCCAGCAGTTTGGATCAGGGACCCAGCTCCTACGAGCAGTACTTC. Translated: CASSLDQGPSSYEQYF.

The chain employs TRBV24-1 and TRBJ1-2, with a tentative D call TRBD1 (6 bases). Germline CDR1 KGHDR, CDR2 SFDVKD. Between the trimmed V and J ends, which lost 9 bases and 8 bases, there was a span of 15 bases. The CDR3 has 12 amino acids. The CDR3 coding sequence is TGTGCCACCGGGGGGGGCCAGGGCGGCTACACCTTC. Translation: CATGGGQGGYTF.

This clonotype came up a few times. The chain recombines TRBV6-6 with TRBJ2-1, with D unresolved. V was cut by 5 bases and J by 9 bases, with 11 bases left in between. Germline V lookup: CDR1 MNHNY, CDR2 SVGAGI (reference sequence). The CDR3 totals 12 residues. The CDR3: CASSPSWTEQFF. Here the CDR3 DNA reads TGTGCCAGCAGTCCAAGTTGGACTGAGCAGTTCTTC.

This clonotype was found many times. V is TRBV6-5 and J is TRBJ2-2; D possibly corresponds to TRBD2 (5 bases). CDR1 is MNHEY, CDR2 SVGAGI, per germline. V lost 2 bases and J 1 base, leaving 5 bases between the germline ends. The CDR3 is 14 amino acids. In nucleotides, the CDR3 is TGTGCCAGCAGTTACGGGAGGAACACCGGGGAGCTGTTTTTT. Translating gives CASSYGRNTGELFF.

This clonotype showed up many times. The chain couples TRBV29-1 to TRBJ2-3, with D perhaps matching TRBD1 (6 bases). V lost 2 bases and J 8 bases, leaving 20 bases between the germline ends. The CDR3 runs 15 residues. CDR1 is SQVTM, CDR2 ANQGSEA, per germline. The CDR3 DNA reads TGCAGCGTTGAATCTCCAGGGGAACATGGCGGTACGCAGTATTTT. It translates to CSVESPGEHGGTQYF.

This chain connects TRBV16 to TRBJ2-3; unclear D gene. The V gene's germline CDR1 is KGHSY and CDR2 FQNENV. V lost 4 bases, J lost 0 bases, and 8 bases lay in between. This CDR3 spans 14 amino acids. The CDR3 loop is CASSPWLSTDTQYF. CDR3 nucleotides: TGTGCCAGCAGCCCCTGGCTGAGCACAGATACGCAGTATTTT.

The genes are TRBV28 and TRBJ1-2, with 8 bases lining up with TRBD1. CDR1 MDHEN and CDR2 SYDVKM come from the germline V gene. The CDR3 consists of 14 residues. The V segment lost 8 bases and the J segment 4 bases; nucleotides outside the gene matches: 9. CDR3 coding DNA: TGTGCCAGCGGCTCTACAGGGGGTTTCTATGGCTACACCTTC. It encodes CASGSTGGFYGYTF.